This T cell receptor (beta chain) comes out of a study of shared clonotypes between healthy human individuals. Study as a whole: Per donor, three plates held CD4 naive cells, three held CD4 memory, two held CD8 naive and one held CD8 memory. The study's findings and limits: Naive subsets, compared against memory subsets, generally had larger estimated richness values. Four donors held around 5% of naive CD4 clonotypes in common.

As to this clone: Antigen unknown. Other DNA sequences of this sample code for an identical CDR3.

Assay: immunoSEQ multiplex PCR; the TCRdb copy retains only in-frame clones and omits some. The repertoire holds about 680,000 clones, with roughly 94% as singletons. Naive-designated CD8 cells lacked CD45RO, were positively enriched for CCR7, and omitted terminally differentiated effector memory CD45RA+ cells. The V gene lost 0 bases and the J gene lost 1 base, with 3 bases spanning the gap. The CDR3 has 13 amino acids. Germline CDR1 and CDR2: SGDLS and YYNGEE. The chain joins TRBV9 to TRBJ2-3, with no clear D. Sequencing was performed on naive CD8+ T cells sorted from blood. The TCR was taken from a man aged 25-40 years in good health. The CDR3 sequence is CASSVVGTDTQYF. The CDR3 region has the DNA TGTGCCAGCAGCGTAGTTGGCACAGATACGCAGTATTTT.